The entry that follows covers one T cell receptor (beta chain) sequence. Its specificity is not known. The record originates from a study of identical twins. Study findings and constraints: These conclusions were based on statistical analysis (cross-sectional, not following the same donors). Beta out-of-frame sequences showed weaker excess sharing between twins.

TCRdb called the 5' RACE reads again in MiXCR, with one record for every CDR3 protein. The table shows hundreds of thousands of distinct CDR3 sequences, with 8% to 9% occurring only once. This CDR3 comprises 16 residues. The germline V and J ends were trimmed by 0 bases and 2 bases, with 14 bases remaining between them. CDR1 and CDR2 from the germline V gene are DFQATT and SNEGSKA (reference sequence). These data were likewise used in another study, on yellow fever vaccine responses in identical twins. This second study notes: Vaccine-induced T cell responses in twins were reportedly observed to appear partly convergent, partly personalized.

The chain combines TRBV20-1 with TRBJ2-1; tentative D call: TRBD1 (7 bases). The sequence was obtained from a woman aged 18 to 35 in good health. Sequenced: PBMCs. The CDR3 sequence: CSARESQGGPYNEQFF. The CDR3 DNA follows: TGCAGTGCTAGAGAGTCCCAGGGGGGTCCCTACAATGAGCAGTTCTTC.